The 22 T cell receptor beta chains presented below share a single source sample, sequenced in a study of blood T cell repertoires in COVID-19. Some clones are missing from TCRdb's copy, which holds only in-frame ones; the method was immunoSEQ multiplex PCR. The profile covers tens of thousands of clones, with 82% appearing a single time and around 19% taken by the ten largest. The sequenced sample was peripheral blood. The receptors shown here come from a human donor in a cohort sampled during active COVID-19.

The chain recombines TRBV15 with TRBJ1-5; no reliable D call. V was cut by 0 bases and J by 3 bases, with 12 bases left in between. The CDR3 consists of 16 residues. CDR1 and CDR2 (germline): LNHNV, YYDKDF (reference sequence). CDR3 sequence (DNA): TGTGCCACCAGCAGAGATCTAATGACATCCAATCAGCCCCAGCATTTT. It specifies CATSRDLMTSNQPQHF.

The CDR3 is CASSRTRNYGYTF. The CDR3 DNA reads as TGCGCCAGCAGCCGGACACGGAACTATGGCTACACCTTC. J is TRBJ1-2 and V is TRBV5-1; D may be TRBD1 (5 bases). V was pared by 4 bases and J by 2 bases, with 9 bases between. In germline, CDR1 is SGHRS, CDR2 YFSETQ. This CDR3 has 13 residues.

The chain joins TRBV2 to TRBJ1-6; the D is unclear. CDR1 is SNHLY, CDR2 FYNNEI, per germline. This CDR3 is 14 amino acids long. Trimming shortened V by 6 bases and J by 9 bases, and 15 bases separated the two germline ends. This chain's CDR3 is CASRVYRVPSPLHF. The CDR3 nucleotides are TGTGCCAGCAGAGTGTACAGAGTCCCTTCACCCCTCCACTTT. The complete variable domain, with remaining parts taken from reference TRBV2 and TRBJ1-6, reads EPEVTQTPSHQVTQMGQEVILRCVPISNHLYFYWYRQILGQKVEFLVSFYNNEISEKSEIFDDQFSVERPDGSNFTLKIRSTKLEDSAMYFCASRVYRVPSPLHFGNGTRLTVT.

The chain employs TRBV7-2 and TRBJ1-2; D unclear. With 5 bases removed from V and 2 bases from J, the gap between germline ends came to 9 bases. The CDR3 sequence is 13 residues long. In germline, CDR1 is SGHTA, CDR2 FQGNSA. The CDR3 spells CASSAGLNYGYTF. The DNA of the CDR3 is TGTGCCAGCAGCGCCGGGTTGAACTATGGCTACACCTTC.

This clone has only a few counts. This rearrangement joins TRBV25-1 to TRBJ1-1, with D tentatively TRBD1 (5 bases). The CDR3 sequence is 13 residues long. V was clipped by 8 bases and J by 6 bases, with 16 bases between them. Germline V gives CDR1 MGHDK, CDR2 SYGVNS. The CDR3 nucleotides are TGTGCCAGCGCCCCCGGGGGATTCGCTGAAGCTTTCTTT. Encoded protein: CASAPGGFAEAFF.

This clone appeared a few times. The chain is built from TRBV7-9 and TRBJ1-4; D is unresolved. The CDR3 consists of 13 residues. The V gene lost 2 bases and the J gene lost 7 bases, with 8 bases spanning the gap. The V gene's germline CDR1 is SEHNR and CDR2 FQNEAQ (reference sequence). The CDR3 sequence is CASSLRGLEKLFF. CDR3 sequence (DNA): TGTGCCAGCAGCTTAAGAGGTCTTGAAAAACTGTTTTTT. Full variable domain (rest looked up from reference TRBV7-9 and TRBJ1-4): DTGVSQNPRHKITKRGQNVTFRCDPISEHNRLYWYRQTLGQGPEFLTYFQNEAQLEKSRLLSDRFSAERPKGSFSTLEIQRTEQGDSAMYLCASSLRGLEKLFFGSGTQLSVL.

As for this clone: Other DNA variants within this sample encode the same CDR3. The chain links TRBV5-1 to TRBJ1-1; D might be TRBD1 (5 bases). CDR3 length equals 13 residues. Germline-derived CDR1 and CDR2 are SGHRS and YFSETQ. Trimming shortened V by 0 bases and J by 3 bases, and 6 bases separated the two germline ends. The CDR3 protein is CASSLAGDTEAFF. The CDR3 DNA sequence: TGCGCCAGCAGCTTGGCGGGGGACACTGAAGCTTTCTTT. The full variable domain, in which reference TRBV5-1 and TRBJ1-1 provide the parts outside the CDR3, is KAGVTQTPRYLIKTRGQQVTLSCSPISGHRSVSWYQQTPGQGLQFLFEYFSETQRNKGNFPGRFSGRQFSNSRSEMNVSTLELGDSALYLCASSLAGDTEAFFGQGTRLTVV.

The chain uses TRBV5-1 and TRBJ2-5; a weak D match, TRBD2 (5 bases). Germline V gives CDR1 SGHRS, CDR2 YFSETQ. The CDR3 consists of 14 residues. Trimming cost V 3 bases and J 5 bases, with 14 bases left between them. Written as DNA, the CDR3 is TGCGCCAGCAGCTATGGTCGGGATGCGGAGACCCAGTACTTC. It encodes CASSYGRDAETQYF.

As regards this clone: Other DNA sequences in the sample encode the same CDR3. V and J are TRBV15 and TRBJ2-1, with a possible D match to TRBD2 (6 bases). Trimming shortened V by 5 bases and J by 3 bases, and 14 bases separated the two germline ends. The CDR3 contains 15 residues. CDR1 and CDR2 from the germline V gene are LNHNV and YYDKDF (reference sequence). The DNA of the CDR3 is TGTGCCACCAGCCCCCTGTTGGGGGGCTACAATGAGCAGTTCTTC. Encoded protein: CATSPLLGGYNEQFF.

This clone was counted only a few times. The rearrangement joins TRBV2 to TRBJ1-2; D is uncertain. CDR3 size: 12 residues. Trimming stripped 6 bases from V and 6 bases from J, with 11 bases between. CDR1 is SNHLY and CDR2 is FYNNEI in the germline V gene. Here the CDR3 DNA reads TGTGCCAGCAGACTAGGCGGTGATGGCTACACCTTC. This codes for CASRLGGDGYTF.

Note on this clone: This same CDR3 is encoded by further DNA sequences in the sample. CDR3 bases: TGTGCCAGCAGCCAAGCCCGTACTGAAGCTTTCTTT. Protein product: CASSQARTEAFF. V usage is TRBV3-1 (or the pseudogene TRBV3-2) and J usage is TRBJ1-1, with D unresolved. The CDR3 totals 12 residues. Trimming pared 1 base from V and 5 bases from J, leaving 5 bases between. CDR1 is LGHDT and CDR2 is YNNKEL in the germline V gene (reference sequence).

The chain links TRBV5-1 to TRBJ2-5; 7 bases agree with TRBD1. This CDR3 has 15 residues. Losses at the gene ends were 2 bases for V and 1 base for J; bases not matched to a gene: 5. Germline lookup yields CDR1 SGHRS and CDR2 YFSETQ. The CDR3 coding sequence is TGCGCCAGCAGCTTACTCGGGACAGCCCAAGAGACCCAGTACTTC. Amino acids: CASSLLGTAQETQYF.

The rearrangement joins TRBV5-4 to TRBJ1-6; tentatively, D is TRBD1 (5 bases). Trimming took off 4 bases at V and 8 bases at J, with 16 bases between the two ends. This CDR3 has 15 amino acids. Germline V lookup: CDR1 SGHNT, CDR2 YYREEE (reference sequence). The CDR3: CASSDSGNRDSPLHF. For the CDR3, the DNA is TGTGCCAGCAGCGACTCAGGGAATAGGGATTCACCCCTCCACTTT.

The gene calls are TRBV5-4 and TRBJ2-7, with 12 bases matching TRBD1. The CDR3 is 16 amino acids. V shed 4 bases, J shed 7 bases, and the junction held 12 bases outside the gene matches. The germline V gene encodes CDR1 SGHNT and CDR2 YYREEE (reference sequence). The CDR3 DNA sequence: TGTGCCAGCAGCCCACTAGCTCCGGGACAGGGGGCTGAGCAGTACTTC. This gives the protein CASSPLAPGQGAEQYF.

This clone was recorded at least ten times. The J gene is TRBJ1-1, the V gene TRBV5-1; D is undetermined. This CDR3 comprises 13 residues. V was shortened by 1 base and J by 2 bases, with 6 bases between the two germline ends. The V gene's germline CDR1 is SGHRS and CDR2 YFSETQ. The CDR3 loop reads CASSLTDNTEAFF. Written as DNA, the CDR3 is TGCGCCAGCAGCTTGACAGACAACACTGAAGCTTTCTTT.

The chain joins TRBV9 to TRBJ1-6, with D unclear. Per germline, CDR1 SGDLS and CDR2 YYNGEE. Trimming removed 6 bases at V and 9 bases at J, with 10 bases between. CDR3 length equals 12 residues. The CDR3: CASNRGTSPLHF. In DNA form, the CDR3 reads TGTGCCAGCAATCGGGGAACTTCACCCCTCCACTTT.

V is TRBV3-1 (or the pseudogene TRBV3-2) and J is TRBJ1-5, with D uncertain. Trimming took off 3 bases at V and 7 bases at J, with 10 bases between the two ends. This CDR3 comprises 13 residues. Germline lookup yields CDR1 LGHDT and CDR2 YNNKEL (reference sequence). CDR3 sequence reads: CASSQERGQPQHF. CDR3 bases: TGTGCCAGCAGCCAGGAACGCGGCCAGCCCCAGCATTTT.

The rearrangement uses TRBV7-2 and TRBJ1-6, with TRBD1 matching over 10 bases. With V trimmed by 0 bases and J by 8 bases, 13 bases remained unmatched. The CDR3 is 19 residues long. Germline V CDR1 and CDR2: SGHTA, FQGNSA. The CDR3, as DNA: TGTGCCAGCAGCTTAGCGGCGACAGGGGGCACCCTTTGGGATTCACCCCTCCACTTT. Encoded protein: CASSLAATGGTLWDSPLHF.

This sequence joins TRBV30 and TRBJ2-3; maybe TRBD2 (5 bases). Germline V gives CDR1 GTSNPN, CDR2 SVGIG (reference sequence). Between the trimmed V and J ends, which lost 3 bases and 3 bases, there was a span of 10 bases. CDR3 size: 13 residues. The CDR3 loop reads CAWREAETDTQYF. The CDR3 nucleotides are TGTGCCTGGAGGGAAGCGGAGACAGATACGCAGTATTTT.

This chain uses TRBV10-2 with TRBJ2-7, with a weak D call TRBD1 (5 bases). V lost 5 bases and J lost 2, with 10 bases in between. Germline-derived CDR1 and CDR2 are WSHSY and SAAADI. This CDR3 has 13 residues. CDR3 residues: CASSRTTPYEQYF. Here the CDR3 DNA reads TGCGCCAGCAGTCGGACAACGCCCTACGAGCAGTACTTC.

This clone was detected only once. Other DNA sequences in this sample translate to the same CDR3. V and J are TRBV9 and TRBJ1-1, with 7 bases aligning to TRBD1. V shed 5 bases and J 0 bases; nucleotides not matched to a gene: 4. Germline-derived CDR1 and CDR2 are SGDLS and YYNGEE. The CDR3 is 14 residues long. The CDR3 sequence: CASSRDRVNTEAFF. Written as DNA, the CDR3 is TGTGCCAGCAGTCGCGACAGGGTGAACACTGAAGCTTTCTTT.

The chain employs TRBV4-1 and TRBJ2-3, with D uncertain. V gave up 2 bases and J gave up 0 bases, with 12 bases separating them. The CDR3 is 16 residues long. The V gene's germline CDR1 is MGHRA and CDR2 YSYEKL. The CDR3 region has the DNA TGCGCCAGCAGCCAATCGCGAGCCTCTAGCACAGATACGCAGTATTTT. The encoded protein is CASSQSRASSTDTQYF.